This T cell receptor beta chain was documented in a study of blood T cell repertoires in COVID-19. Study-level background: COVID-19 samples from acute and convalescent phases originated in the United States, Italy and Spain. The cDNA or gDNA used as material had been derived from T cells, B-cell-depleted T cells, or PBMCs.

This clone was picked up a small number of times. Original handling: It was from reference gene primer amplification that nucleated cell counts were estimated. Clones were read by immunoSEQ multiplex PCR, and TCRdb kept only the in-frame ones, dropping some. V, J and clone size reflect that table, while D and trimming were determined from the DNA. The profile shows 250,000 or so clones, nearly 90% of them singletons. CDR1 is LNHDA, CDR2 SQIVND, per germline (reference sequence). Trimming removed 5 bases from V and 0 bases from J, with 16 bases in between. CDR3 size: 16 residues. This TCR derives from a woman aged 25 to 39 with acute or convalescent COVID-19. Sequencing was carried out using peripheral blood. The V call is TRBV19, the J call TRBJ1-1; D unresolved. The chain's CDR3 is CASSPGQWSMNTEAFF. Written as DNA, the CDR3 is TGTGCCAGTAGTCCCGGTCAGTGGAGCATGAACACTGAAGCTTTCTTT.